This entry describes one T cell receptor beta chain. Its recognized antigen is unknown. Per-base qualities were not stored, and no clone one base away is much larger. V and J lose 4 bases and 0 bases, and a span of 6 bases separates them. Based on the germline V gene, the CDR1 and CDR2 sequences are SGDLS and YYNGEE. The CDR3 measures 13 amino acids from cysteine to phenylalanine. Only CDR3 DNA remains: 39 bases, in frame from the first base. The library was produced with the immunoSEQ multiplex PCR assay. A mixture of 60 forward primers for TCR Vbeta segments and 13 reverse primers for TCR Jbeta segments was used in the multiplex PCR. The CDR3 region of rearranged TCR beta genes was amplified from genomic DNA with a multiplex PCR assay. Amplified TCR beta libraries were sequenced as 87-base-pair reads on the Illumina HiSeq System. The original pipeline was this. A later analysis counted some 74 million unique TCR beta chains across the 650 to 700 repertoires, and roughly 11 million of these chains were shared by at least two donors. Raw reads were error-corrected and collapsed into unique sequences with a nearest-neighbor algorithm that merged closely related sequences to remove PCR and sequencing errors. To assign V, D and J gene segments, CDR3 sequences were aligned to IMGT reference sequences. For a sequence to be retained, a match of at least six nucleotides was required to both a V gene segment and a J gene segment. A rearrangement counted as productive if the CDR3 had no stop codons and remained in frame with V and J, and every other rearrangement counted as non-productive. CDR3 was defined according to IMGT convention as the region running from the second conserved V-encoded cysteine to the conserved J-encoded phenylalanine. Sequences without an unambiguous match to a single V gene segment were excluded from the earlier analysis of several hundred of the donors. In an earlier analysis of about 590 of the donors, a V segment was called functional when productive rearrangements were above 56.7%, and segregating when the standard deviation between donors exceeded 5%. A statistical classification framework was developed to diagnose cytomegalovirus status using the catalog of TCR beta chain sequences. A later analysis assigned V and J genes by comparing TCR nucleotide sequences with IMGT/GENE-DB human TR gene sequences. In a later analysis, CDR3 sequences and most-parsimonious VDJ recombination scenarios were assigned using the TCRdist pipeline. In a later analysis, each TCR beta chain was defined by its CDR3 amino acid sequence together with its V-gene family, and reads lacking a unique V-gene family were excluded. A later analysis removed 592 highly shared, low-generation-probability nucleotide sequences to deal with suspected cross-contamination and a sequencing artifact. For each public chain, a later analysis derived a clonal expansion index from normalized ranks of inferred template counts within each repertoire. A later analysis computed generation probabilities with a VDJ recombination model fitted to out-of-frame rearrangements, and checked the results against IGoR. In a later analysis, hypergeometric tests were used to score TCR-TCR, TCR-HLA and TCR-CMV co-occurrence, with a repertoire-size bias correction applied to TCR pairs. In a later analysis, false discovery rates were estimated by permuting HLA or CMV assignments 20 times. In a later analysis, co-occurring TCRs were grouped using DBSCAN, with TCRdist sequence similarity added in when clustering inside HLA-allele-positive subsets. Repertoires with fewer than 30,000 or more than 120,000 public chains, plus five repertoires with anomalous nucleotide sharing, were excluded from co-occurrence clustering. This is the immuneACCESS table as TCRdb keeps it, with only in-frame sequences that have V and J called. A part of the clones is gone; compared with another copy, unresolved V genes explain less than half, and the rest is unexplained. V, J and clone size are taken as reported in that table, and D and trimming were inferred from the DNA itself. The sample table lists around 220,000 clones, 70% to 80% of them with a count of one. 0.22% of the sample is in the top ten clones.

The data belong to a study of cytomegalovirus exposure and HLA in healthy donors (dated by TCRdb to 2017 to 2019). Regarding the complete study: In an earlier analysis of approximately 500 of the donors, around 290 Gb of sequence data and some 120 million unique TCR beta sequences from about 180 million T cells were reported. The study used immunosequencing to profile the T cell repertoires of about 670 subjects and linked those repertoires to cytomegalovirus serostatus. A later genetic analysis used genome-wide SNP genotypes for about 65% of the 666 donors, treating that subset as a discovery cohort. Every repertoire in the discovery cohort had been generated on one and the same sequencing platform. A later analysis re-analyzed previously published TCR beta repertoires from about 730 donors and added high-resolution HLA genotyping to study TCR occurrence patterns. Alongside the repertoire data, information on donor age, sex, ethnicity and CMV serostatus was compiled. The study combined high-throughput TCR immunosequencing, statistical association of individual TCRs with disease status, and machine learning to predict cytomegalovirus infection status. Among the roughly 390 genotyped donors, 75% to 90% belonged to the genetic ancestry cluster associated with self-reported Caucasian donors. The number of donors typed differed by locus, with roughly 620-640 for A, B, C, DRB1 and DQB1, about 500 for DQA1, nearly 610 for DPA1, and around 460 for DPB1. The study was designed to test whether signatures of past pathogen exposure could be identified by cataloging public T cell receptors. To decide whether each TCR beta V gene segment behaved as functional or pseudogenic, an earlier analysis of some 600 of the donors relied on high-throughput TCR beta sequencing. HLA typing covered class I and class II loci at four-digit resolution. On average, 235,054 unique TCR beta nucleotide sequences were sequenced per donor among 300 to 500 genotyped donors of the cohort, with 15% to 20% of those sequences being non-productive. Because of strong linkage in the cohort, four to six DR-DQ haplotypes were treated as single units for association and clustering. Roughly 300 gigabases of sequencing data and 75 million to 85 million unique TCR sequences made up an early release that covered 500 to 650 HLA-typed donors. In addition to the first cohort of approximately 650 subjects, a separate validation cohort of some 120 different subjects was used. Rather than using new phenotypic data, the later analysis identified candidate immune exposures from TCR beta sequences and from how often those sequences occurred across donors. Results and caveats for the whole study, not just this receptor: A later analysis found that HLA-associated TCR beta chains were more clonally expanded and had lower generation probabilities than equally common non-associated chains. A group of highly shared sequence variants was considered likely to be a technical artifact of the sequencing pipeline. According to a later analysis, TCR association rates differed among HLA loci, with DRB1 alleles showing the most associated TCRs and HLA-C alleles showing the fewest. A later genetic analysis reported fewer N-insertions in productive TCRs among donors in an Asian-associated ancestry cluster than the approximately 670-donor mean. In a later analysis, most CMV-associated TCR beta chains were found to appear HLA-restricted, with HLA associations seemingly driven largely by CMV exposure. Correlated functional status among segregating V segments might be attributable to linkage disequilibrium, but an unknown experimental factor could not be ruled out. Most TCR sequences were observed very rarely across donors, whereas some public TCRs were present in many individuals. Broadly in line with IMGT annotations, most TCR beta V segments showed up in productive rearrangements about 87% or about 30% of the time in an earlier analysis of around 550 of the donors. The classifier was reported to diagnose cytomegalovirus status with high specificity and sensitivity in both the original and validation cohorts. In the study, some 160 TCR beta chains were listed as associated with cytomegalovirus. The authors suggested that the approach could potentially be extended to other disease states and immunological phenotypes. Strong co-occurrence of HLA alleles, especially DR and DQ, made assigning TCR associations to individual alleles difficult. A later genetic analysis associated a missense DCLRE1C variant with V-gene and J-gene trimming of TCR beta chains, and an independent cohort replicated the association. Because counts were too low, some 16 rarely observed V segments, including chromosome 9 orphons, were excluded from the earlier analysis of 587 of the donors. Immune exposure information for the cohort was limited to CMV serostatus. Only TCR beta chains were sequenced in this cohort, and the absence of alpha or paired-chain data limited detectable features. According to a later analysis, parvovirus B19, influenza, CMV and Epstein-Barr virus appeared linked to several top co-occurrence clusters. Because some donors lacked HLA typing at each locus, the association tests relied only on the typed subset. A later analysis associated 15,000 or so TCR beta sequences with specific HLA alleles at a false discovery rate of 0.05. Roughly uniform sequencing depth across donors was assumed in presence/absence analyses, although this assumption may not hold. Some IMGT-functional V segments, including TRBV6-2 and TRBV6-3, could not be told apart with the 87-base-pair reads, so those segments were excluded. In vitro tests confirmed that three of the cytomegalovirus-associated TCR beta chains recognize cytomegalovirus antigens. A further reported finding was that TCR beta sequences accurately predicted the HLA-A and HLA-B alleles for most subjects in the first cohort.

In total, about 650 healthy bone marrow donors made up the cohort. Cohort members were all nominally healthy when sampled, although unrecorded immune exposures were likely present. The donor tested CMV seronegative and was one of the 352 seronegative cohort members. Each donor provided a peripheral blood sample, and peripheral blood mononuclear cells were used for TCR beta sequencing. The Qiagen DNeasy Blood Extraction Kit was used to extract genomic DNA from the blood cell samples. Sequencing input: PBMCs. The chain is encoded by TRBV9 joined to TRBJ2-3, with the identity of the D gene unclear. This TCR derives from a girl aged 2 to 9 in good health and CMV-seronegative. In nucleotide form, the sequence is TGTGCCAGCAGCCAGGATAGCACAGATACGCAGTATTTT. Translated, it gives CASSQDSTDTQYF. Joined to the reference TRBV9 and TRBJ2-3 proteins, this CDR3 gives the full variable domain: DSGVTQTPKHLITATGQRVTLRCSPRSGDLSVYWYQQSLDQGLQFLIQYYNGEERAKGNILERFSAQQFPDLHSELNLSSLELGDSALYFCASSQDSTDTQYFGPGTRLTVL.